This T cell receptor beta chain is drawn from a study of blood T cell repertoires in COVID-19. Turning to the study itself: T cells, B-cell-depleted T cells, or PBMCs provided the cDNA or gDNA that served as material.

This clone has just one count. The CDR3 consists of 13 residues. The V gene's germline CDR1 is DFQATT and CDR2 SNEGSKA (reference sequence). V was trimmed by 3 bases and J by 1 base, leaving 9 bases between them. In the authors' workflow: It was from reference gene primer amplification that nucleated cell counts were estimated. Measured with immunoSEQ multiplex PCR; TCRdb has only the in-frame clones, and not every one. V and J calls and clone size are those listed in that table; D and trimming were worked out from the DNA. The data contain 200,000 to 250,000 clones, roughly 76% of them seen just once; the ten biggest clones take up about 5%.

The sequence was collected from a human donor in a cohort sampled during active COVID-19. The sequencing sample was made of peripheral blood. The chain combines TRBV20-1 with TRBJ1-1; D remains ambiguous. The chain's CDR3 is CSASTRRNTEAFF. In DNA form, the CDR3 reads TGCAGTGCTAGTACCAGAAGGAACACTGAAGCTTTCTTT.